The 25 T cell receptor beta chains in this list originate from one sample, sequenced in a study of PD-1 blockade in classical Hodgkin lymphoma. Every patient experienced relapse after autologous stem cell transplantation, and brentuximab vedotin exposure varied. Purification of CD4+ T cells from thawed PBMCs was performed via magnetic negative selection. The table came from immunoSEQ multiplex PCR; TCRdb's copy has only in-frame clones and leaves some out. Here the sample spans about 12,000 clones, around four fifths being singletons. The source was CD4+ T cells from blood, collected at baseline. The receptors originated from a human donor with classical Hodgkin lymphoma.

CDR3 coding DNA: TGCGCCAGCAGCCCACAGGGGACCACTGAAGCTTTCTTT. It codes for CASSPQGTTEAFF. This chain connects TRBV4-3 to TRBJ1-1; the match to TRBD1 covers 7 bases. This CDR3 is built from 13 residues. V lost 4 bases, J lost 4 bases, and 3 bases stayed unmatched. CDR1 LGHNA and CDR2 YSLEER come from the germline V gene.

The chain couples TRBV6-5 to TRBJ1-2; D remains unclear. Germline V CDR1 and CDR2: MNHEY, SVGAGI. This CDR3 has 13 amino acids. The germline V and J ends were trimmed by 2 bases and 1 base, with 5 bases remaining between them. The CDR3 sequence is CASSYEYNYGYTF. The CDR3 nucleotides are TGTGCCAGCAGTTACGAGTATAACTATGGCTACACCTTC.

This chain joins TRBV6-1 and TRBJ1-4, with TRBD1 as a possible D gene (6 bases). This CDR3 spans 14 amino acids. V shed 5 bases and J shed 2 bases, with 9 bases lying between them. The germline V gene has CDR1 MNHNS and CDR2 SASEGT. Here the CDR3 DNA reads TGTGCCAGCAGTCTTCAGGGGACTAATGAAAAACTGTTTTTT. This encodes CASSLQGTNEKLFF.

This clone showed up just a few times. The CDR3 DNA sequence: TGTGCCAGCAGCTTAGGGGAAGCGGGCTACACCTTC. Protein product: CASSLGEAGYTF. The J gene is TRBJ1-2, the V gene TRBV7-9; D remains unclear. The V end lost 1 base, the J end lost 8 bases, and 8 bases lay between the germline ends. Germline CDR1 SEHNR, CDR2 FQNEAQ (reference sequence). CDR3 length: 12 residues.

V is TRBV18 and J is TRBJ2-7, with D perhaps assigned TRBD1 or TRBD2 (5 bases each). The CDR3 sequence is 12 residues long. Trimming stripped 8 bases from V and 2 bases from J, with 10 bases between. In germline, CDR1 is KGHSH, CDR2 LQKENI. The chain's CDR3 is CASRDGTYEQYF. In DNA form, the CDR3 reads TGTGCCAGCCGGGACGGTACCTACGAGCAGTACTTC. The variable domain in full, completed from reference TRBV18 and TRBJ2-7, reads NAGVMQNPRHLVRRRGQEARLRCSPMKGHSHVYWYRQLPEEGLKFMVYLQKENIIDESGMPKERFSAEFPKEGPSILRIQQVVRGDSAAYFCASRDGTYEQYFGPGTRLTVT.

This clone appeared a single time. This chain uses TRBV10-3 with TRBJ2-5; D not resolved. Trimming stripped 3 bases from V and 1 base from J, with 3 bases between. Germline CDR1 and CDR2: ENHRY and SYGVKD. The CDR3 length is 12 residues. CDR3 DNA sequence: TGTGCCATCAGTGACCCCCAAGAGACCCAGTACTTC. Encoded protein: CAISDPQETQYF.

The chain has TRBV30 and TRBJ2-3; D is ambiguous. The V end lost 4 bases, the J end lost 4 bases, and 18 bases lay between the germline ends. CDR1 is GTSNPN, CDR2 SVGIG, per germline (reference sequence). The CDR3 has 15 residues. Here the CDR3 reads CAWKVAYKGPDTQYF. The CDR3 DNA reads TGTGCCTGGAAGGTCGCGTATAAAGGGCCAGATACGCAGTATTTT.

CDR3 loop: CASSVTGTDNQPQHF. The CDR3 nucleotides read TGTGCCAGCAGCGTAACCGGGACAGACAATCAGCCCCAGCATTTT. The chain couples TRBV11-2 to TRBJ1-5, with TRBD1 identical over 7 bases. Germline trimming cut 5 bases from V and 3 bases from J; bases unmatched to any gene: 7. CDR3 length: 15 residues. The germline gives CDR1 SGHAT, CDR2 FQNNGV.

This chain links TRBV5-4 with TRBJ1-2, with 11 bases that match TRBD1. V lost 5 bases, J lost 4 bases, and 10 bases stayed unmatched. This CDR3 region has 16 residues. Germline CDR1 is SGHNT and CDR2 is YYREEE (reference sequence). The CDR3 sequence is CASRAGTGGIGYGYTF. Written as DNA, the CDR3 is TGTGCCAGCAGAGCCGGGACAGGGGGGATTGGCTATGGCTACACCTTC.

The chain carries TRBV9 and TRBJ2-1; D might be TRBD1 (7 bases). V lost 1 base, J lost 9 bases, and 8 bases lay in between. Looked up from germline, CDR1 is SGDLS and CDR2 is YYNGEE. This CDR3 spans 12 amino acids. Here the CDR3 DNA reads TGTGCCAGCAGCGTACAGGGGGGTGAGCAGTTCTTC. Its translation: CASSVQGGEQFF.

The J gene is TRBJ1-1, the V gene TRBV5-1; 7 nucleotides agree with TRBD1. The J segment lost 4 bases and the V segment lost 0 bases, leaving 9 bases of the junction unmatched. This CDR3 is built from 16 residues. Germline-derived CDR1 and CDR2 are SGHRS and YFSETQ. This chain's CDR3 is CASSLGLRAGGTEAFF. The CDR3, as DNA: TGCGCCAGCAGCTTGGGCTTAAGGGCAGGGGGCACTGAAGCTTTCTTT.

The chain carries TRBV5-6 and TRBJ2-3; tentative D call: TRBD2 (5 bases). This CDR3 region has 16 residues. V lost 0 bases and J lost 0, with 11 bases in between. The germline gives CDR1 SGHDT, CDR2 YYEEEE. The CDR3 DNA is TGTGCCAGCAGCTTGGCCCCAGCGGTTAGCACAGATACGCAGTATTTT. This encodes CASSLAPAVSTDTQYF. The full variable domain, rest sourced from reference TRBV5-6 and TRBJ2-3, is DAGVTQSPTHLIKTRGQQVTLRCSPKSGHDTVSWYQQALGQGPQFIFQYYEEEERQRGNFPDRFSGHQFPNYSSELNVNALLLGDSALYLCASSLAPAVSTDTQYFGPGTRLTVL.

V usage is TRBV4-3 and J usage is TRBJ2-2; no reliable D call. Trimming left V 0 bases short and J 7 bases short, with 6 bases between. In germline, CDR1 is LGHNA, CDR2 YSLEER. The CDR3 consists of 13 residues. The CDR3 DNA sequence: TGCGCCAGCAGCCAAGATCTCGGCGGGGAGCTGTTTTTT. It yields the protein CASSQDLGGELFF.

The gene calls are TRBV7-9 and TRBJ1-6, with D hard to call. Trimming took 5 bases from V and 9 from J, leaving 11 bases between them. CDR3 length: 13 residues. From germline, CDR1 is SEHNR and CDR2 FQNEAQ (reference sequence). This CDR3 reads CASSPPAGSPLHF. The CDR3 DNA is TGTGCCAGCAGCCCCCCGGCAGGTTCACCCCTCCACTTT. Full variable domain (missing parts from reference TRBV7-9 and TRBJ1-6): DTGVSQNPRHKITKRGQNVTFRCDPISEHNRLYWYRQTLGQGPEFLTYFQNEAQLEKSRLLSDRFSAERPKGSFSTLEIQRTEQGDSAMYLCASSPPAGSPLHFGNGTRLTVT.

The chain combines TRBV7-2 with TRBJ2-2; D remains unclear. Germline CDR1 reads SGHTA; CDR2 reads FQGNSA. The ends were cut back, 2 bases at V and 6 bases at J, with 7 bases in the middle. The CDR3 consists of 13 residues. The DNA for the CDR3 is TGTGCCAGCAGCTTAAATTTCGCCGGGGAGCTGTTTTTT. As protein: CASSLNFAGELFF.

The chain joins TRBV5-6 to TRBJ1-3; D uncertain. The CDR3 totals 12 residues. Germline loops: CDR1 SGHDT, CDR2 YYEEEE. Trimming pared 0 bases from V and 4 bases from J, leaving 2 bases between. The CDR3 region is CASSLAGNTIYF. CDR3 nucleotides: TGTGCCAGCAGCTTGGCCGGAAACACCATATATTTT.

This clone was seen a single time. V usage is TRBV6-4 and J usage is TRBJ2-5; D is unclear. V was cut by 7 bases and J by 2 bases, with 5 bases left in between. This CDR3 region has 11 residues. CDR1 and CDR2 from the germline V gene are MRHNA and SNTAGT. The CDR3 DNA follows: TGTGCCAGCAACTCACAAGAGACCCAGTACTTC. Translation: CASNSQETQYF.

CDR3 sequence reads: CASSSKTPGANVLTF. The CDR3 DNA sequence: TGTGCCAGCAGCTCCAAAACACCTGGGGCCAACGTCCTGACTTTC. The rearrangement joins TRBV7-2 to TRBJ2-6, with D hard to call. CDR1 is SGHTA and CDR2 is FQGNSA in the germline V gene. The CDR3 consists of 15 residues. Trimming took off 4 bases at V and 2 bases at J, with 9 bases between the two ends. Supplemented by reference TRBV7-2 and TRBJ2-6, the full variable domain reads GAGVSQSPSNKVTEKGKDVELRCDPISGHTALYWYRQSLGQGLEFLIYFQGNSAPDKSGLPSDRFSAERTGGSVSTLTIQRTQQEDSAVYLCASSSKTPGANVLTFGAGSRLTVL.

The rearrangement links TRBV6-5 to TRBJ2-4; 7 nucleotides agree with TRBD2. J was trimmed by 0 bases and V by 6 bases; bases with no gene match: 5. Per the germline V gene, CDR1 is MNHEY and CDR2 is SVGAGI. This CDR3 region has 15 residues. CDR3 amino acids: CASSGGTLAKNIQYF. The DNA of the CDR3 is TGTGCCAGCAGCGGGGGGACTCTAGCCAAAAACATTCAGTACTTC.

The chain links TRBV29-1 to TRBJ2-3, with TRBD2 as a possible D gene (5 bases). The CDR3 has 13 amino acids. The V end was cut by 3 bases, the J end by 5 bases, with 12 bases between. Germline CDR1 and CDR2: SQVTM and ANQGSEA. The CDR3 region is CSVDWGAGDTQYF. The CDR3 DNA follows: TGCAGCGTTGATTGGGGAGCTGGAGATACGCAGTATTTT.

The chain uses TRBV4-1 and TRBJ1-2; maybe TRBD1 (5 bases). Germline CDR1 is MGHRA and CDR2 is YSYEKL. The CDR3 has 15 residues. The germline V and J ends were trimmed by 8 bases and 1 base, with 17 bases remaining between them. In DNA form, the CDR3 reads TGCGCCAGCGGGCGCACAGGTGGGCTTAACTATGGCTACACCTTC. It encodes CASGRTGGLNYGYTF.

This clone was recorded a few times. This chain links TRBV19 with TRBJ1-5; D perhaps matches TRBD1 (6 bases). Trimming pared 4 bases from V and 7 bases from J, leaving 17 bases between. The CDR3 runs 15 residues. CDR1 is LNHDA, CDR2 SQIVND, per germline (reference sequence). The DNA for the CDR3 is TGTGCCAGTAGTACCTCGTGGGGGGGCTGGCAGCCCCAGCATTTT. This translates into CASSTSWGGWQPQHF.

The chain links TRBV7-7 to TRBJ2-2; 11 positions agree with TRBD2. This CDR3 has 15 residues. The germline V gene encodes CDR1 SSHAT and CDR2 FNYEAQ (reference sequence). CDR3 DNA sequence: TGTGCTAGCGGACAACTAGCGGGGGACACCGGGGAGCTGTTTTTT. Protein sequence: CASGQLAGDTGELFF.

The V and J genes are TRBV18 and TRBJ1-5; 8 bases line up with TRBD1. Germline CDR1 is KGHSH and CDR2 is LQKENI. Trimming removed 2 bases from V and 2 bases from J; junction bases left unmatched: 2. CDR3 length: 15 amino acids. The DNA for the CDR3 is TGTGCCAGCTCACCAGGACAGGGCGGCAATCAGCCCCAGCATTTT. This sequence encodes CASSPGQGGNQPQHF.

The chain recombines TRBV4-3 with TRBJ2-2, with 10 bases identical to TRBD1. The CDR3 has 15 amino acids. Germline loops: CDR1 LGHNA, CDR2 YSLEER. Unmatched junction bases numbered 5, after V lost 5 bases and J lost 5 bases. The CDR3 bases are TGCGCCAGCAGCTCGACGGACAGGGGGACCGGGGAGCTGTTTTTT. Amino acid sequence: CASSSTDRGTGELFF.